These 25 T cell receptor beta chains were sequenced from one sample in a study of T cells in Graves' hyperthyroidism and ophthalmopathy. Amplification of TCR beta CDR3 regions was performed using RNA transcripts as template. With the HTBI primer set, the TCR CDR3 went through a first round of RT-PCR. Each CDR3 protein is one row after TCRdb ran MiXCR on the multiplex PCR reads. The sample lists 300,000 to 400,000 distinct CDR3 sequences, approximately 17% occurring once. The sequenced sample consisted of blood. These receptors all stem from a man in his late teens or twenties with Graves' ophthalmopathy.

This clonotype has at least ten counts. One end of the junction fails to match germline, which may point to a read error. This chain connects TRBV5-1 to TRBJ2-1; 8 nucleotides line up with TRBD1. The CDR3 spans 14 residues. From germline, CDR1 is SGHRS and CDR2 YFSETQ. The CDR3 spells CASSLGTGYNEQFF. DNA for the CDR3: TGTGCCAGCAGCTTGGGGACAGGCTACAATGAGCAGTTCTTC.

The chain couples TRBV29-1 to TRBJ2-5; the match to TRBD2 covers 8 bases. The CDR3 contains 16 residues. With V trimmed by 2 bases and J by 0 bases, 8 bases remained unmatched. Germline values: CDR1 SQVTM, CDR2 ANQGSEA. CDR3 sequence: CSVEFSGGLYQETQYF. CDR3 nucleotides: TGCAGCGTTGAATTCAGCGGGGGCCTGTACCAAGAGACCCAGTACTTC.

This clonotype turned up a few times. The chain is built from TRBV12-3 or TRBV12-4 and TRBJ1-4; 11 bases agree with TRBD1. The CDR3 runs 17 residues. The V segment lost 1 base and the J segment 0 bases; nucleotides outside the gene matches: 1. The CDR3 DNA reads as TGTGCCAGCAGTTTAGTGGGACAGGGGGCAACTAATGAAAAACTGTTTTTT. Protein: CASSLVGQGATNEKLFF.

This clonotype was seen repeatedly, ten times or more. V and J are TRBV6-1 and TRBJ2-7; D ambiguous. The CDR3 has 14 amino acids. In germline, CDR1 is MNHNS, CDR2 SASEGT. V lost 6 bases and J 2 bases, leaving 14 bases between the germline ends. The CDR3 sequence: CASRGPIITYEQYF. In nucleotides, the CDR3 is TGTGCCAGCAGAGGGCCGATAATAACCTACGAGCAGTACTTC.

This clonotype was recorded many times. The chain couples TRBV7-9 to TRBJ1-2; D might be TRBD1 (5 bases). From germline, CDR1 is SEHNR and CDR2 FQNEAQ (reference sequence). This CDR3 comprises 13 residues. The germline V and J ends were trimmed by 5 bases and 6 bases, with 13 bases remaining between them. The CDR3 is CASSPQGMDGYTF. The CDR3 DNA reads TGTGCCAGCAGCCCTCAGGGTATGGATGGCTACACCTTC.

This chain uses TRBV9 with TRBJ1-5; D ambiguous. CDR1 SGDLS and CDR2 YYNGEE come from the germline V gene. CDR3 length: 14 residues. The ends were cut back, 3 bases at V and 3 bases at J, with 10 bases in the middle. The CDR3 DNA reads TGTGCCAGCAGCGCCTACTCGGACAATCAGCCCCAGCATTTT. Translation gives CASSAYSDNQPQHF.

This clonotype was seen ten or more times. The V and J genes are TRBV2 and TRBJ2-5, with 9 bases matching TRBD1. Germline V CDR1 and CDR2: SNHLY, FYNNEI. The CDR3 is 16 residues long. V dropped 6 bases and J dropped 4; count of bases not matched to a gene: 12. The DNA of the CDR3 is TGTGCCAGCAGAGATTCCGGGACAGGGACACGAGAGACCCAGTACTTC. The encoded protein is CASRDSGTGTRETQYF.

Turning to this clonotype: A much larger clone sits a single nucleotide away, making a read error possible. Since no conserved phenylalanine or tryptophan closes the CDR3, a read error is the likely cause. V is TRBV3-1 and J is TRBJ1-6; 7 bases are a match to TRBD1. The length of the CDR3 is 12 residues. Trimming at V came to 6 bases and at J to 9 bases, leaving 2 bases not matched to a gene. Per the germline V gene, CDR1 is LGHDT and CDR2 is YNNKEL (reference sequence). The chain's CDR3 is CASRQGISPLHL. CDR3 DNA: TGTGCCAGCAGACAGGGGATTTCACCCCTCCACCTT.

This clonotype has at least ten counts. The V call is TRBV20-1, the J call TRBJ2-3; D call uncertain. The V end lost 0 bases, the J end lost 1 base, and 8 bases lay between the germline ends. Germline CDR1 DFQATT, CDR2 SNEGSKA (reference sequence). The CDR3 has 14 residues. The CDR3 protein is CSARESRGTDTQYF. CDR3 coding DNA: TGCAGTGCTAGAGAGTCTAGGGGCACAGATACGCAGTATTTT.

The chain is built from TRBV7-9 and TRBJ2-3; D could derive from TRBD1 or TRBD2 (5 bases each). CDR1 is SEHNR and CDR2 is FQNEAQ in the germline V gene (reference sequence). The CDR3 spans 15 residues. Trimming stripped 1 base from V and 2 bases from J, with 10 bases between. This CDR3 reads CASSLVTGPTDTQYF. The DNA for the CDR3 is TGTGCCAGCAGCTTAGTGACGGGGCCCACAGATACGCAGTATTTT.

The rearrangement joins TRBV9 to TRBJ2-6; no reliable D call. V gave up 2 bases and J gave up 0 bases, with 12 bases separating them. CDR3 length: 17 residues. Germline CDR1 is SGDLS and CDR2 is YYNGEE. The CDR3 region is CASSVGRTSSGANVLTF. The CDR3 DNA is TGTGCCAGCAGCGTGGGCAGGACCAGCTCTGGGGCCAACGTCCTGACTTTC.

This clonotype was seen many times. This rearrangement joins TRBV20-1 to TRBJ1-5; D remains unclear. CDR3 length: 17 residues. Germline V gene lookup returns CDR1 DFQATT and CDR2 SNEGSKA (reference sequence). Trimming removed 0 bases at V and 1 base at J, with 16 bases between. The CDR3 spells CSAREWGGPESNQPQHF. The CDR3 DNA follows: TGCAGTGCTAGAGAGTGGGGTGGCCCTGAAAGCAATCAGCCCCAGCATTTT.

This clonotype has more than one count but fewer than ten. The chain combines TRBV5-6 with TRBJ2-7; 13 nucleotides match TRBD2. Trimming removed 0 bases from V and 0 bases from J; junction bases left unmatched: 3. The CDR3 length is 17 residues. Germline V gene lookup returns CDR1 SGHDT and CDR2 YYEEEE. CDR3: CASSLELAGGPSYEQYF. CDR3 sequence (DNA): TGTGCCAGCAGCTTGGAACTAGCGGGGGGGCCCTCCTACGAGCAGTACTTC. The full variable domain, its missing parts supplied by reference TRBV5-6 and TRBJ2-7, is DAGVTQSPTHLIKTRGQQVTLRCSPKSGHDTVSWYQQALGQGPQFIFQYYEEEERQRGNFPDRFSGHQFPNYSSELNVNALLLGDSALYLCASSLELAGGPSYEQYFGPGTRLTVT.

The chain is built from TRBV15 and TRBJ1-5; maybe TRBD1 (5 bases). Germline CDR1 is LNHNV and CDR2 is YYDKDF (reference sequence). This CDR3 comprises 14 residues. With 5 bases removed from V and 7 bases from J, the gap between germline ends came to 15 bases. The CDR3 DNA sequence: TGTGCCACCAGCGGTCTTGGAGGGGCCCAGCCCCAGCATTTT. Translation gives CATSGLGGAQPQHF.

Details on this clonotype: A much bigger clone sits one base away, suggesting this may be a read error. The chain employs TRBV18 and TRBJ1-1; TRBD1 is a possible D gene (6 bases). This CDR3 spans 14 amino acids. Trimming took 9 bases from V and 5 from J, leaving 19 bases between them. CDR1 and CDR2 (germline): KGHSH, LQKENI. The CDR3 coding sequence is TGTGCCAGATCAGGGGTGATCAGAGGAACTGAAGCTTTCTTT. It specifies CARSGVIRGTEAFF. Looking up the rest from reference TRBV18 and TRBJ1-1 gives the full variable domain: NAGVMQNPRHLVRRRGQEARLRCSPMKGHSHVYWYRQLPEEGLKFMVYLQKENIIDESGMPKERFSAEFPKEGPSILRIQQVVRGDSAAYFCARSGVIRGTEAFFGQGTRLTVV.

The V gene is TRBV6-1, the J gene TRBJ1-5; 11 nucleotides agree with TRBD1. Germline lookup yields CDR1 MNHNS and CDR2 SASEGT. Trimming removed 6 bases from V and 1 base from J; junction bases left unmatched: 8. This CDR3 is 17 amino acids long. CDR3 sequence reads: CASRAGTGGLSNQPQHF. The CDR3 DNA sequence: TGTGCCAGCAGAGCCGGGACAGGGGGTTTGAGCAATCAGCCCCAGCATTTT.

Only a few counts were recorded for this clonotype. V is TRBV10-3 and J is TRBJ2-5, with 9 bases aligning to TRBD1. V gave up 2 bases and J gave up 3 bases; unmatched junction bases: 7. CDR1 is ENHRY and CDR2 is SYGVKD in the germline V gene. This CDR3 spans 16 amino acids. The CDR3 DNA reads as TGTGCCATCAGTGAGAGGGACAGGGCAAAAGAAGAGACCCAGTACTTC. It encodes CAISERDRAKEETQYF.

The DNA for the CDR3 is TGCGCCAGCAGCTTGCCGGGGGAGGAAAAACTGTTTTTT. Translation: CASSLPGEEKLFF. The V gene is TRBV5-1, the J gene TRBJ1-4; weak D call: TRBD1 (5 bases). V lost 1 base and J lost 8, with 9 bases in between. The germline V gene has CDR1 SGHRS and CDR2 YFSETQ. This CDR3 has 13 residues.

The V and J genes are TRBV15 and TRBJ2-7; D perhaps matches TRBD1 (6 bases). The V gene's germline CDR1 is LNHNV and CDR2 YYDKDF (reference sequence). Trimming shortened V by 3 bases and J by 2 bases, and 11 bases separated the two germline ends. The CDR3 extends over 14 amino acids. CDR3 loop: CATSSRDTTYEQYF. The CDR3 coding sequence is TGTGCCACCAGCAGCCGGGACACAACCTACGAGCAGTACTTC. Using reference TRBV15 and TRBJ2-7 for the parts outside the CDR3, the full variable domain is DAMVIQNPRYQVTQFGKPVTLSCSQTLNHNVMYWYQQKSSQAPKLLFHYYDKDFNNEADTPDNFQSRRPNTSFCFLDIRSPGLGDTAMYLCATSSRDTTYEQYFGPGTRLTVT.

The sample holds many counts of this clonotype. The J gene is TRBJ2-5, the V gene TRBV12-5, with 9 bases that match TRBD2. Germline V gene sequence: CDR1 LGHNT, CDR2 FRNRAP. The CDR3 spans 16 residues. The J segment lost 2 bases and the V segment lost 2 bases, leaving 6 bases of the junction unmatched. In DNA, the CDR3 is TGTGCTAGTGGTTTGTATAGCGGGGGAACGCAAGAGACCCAGTACTTC. Translating gives CASGLYSGGTQETQYF.

This clonotype was picked up a small number of times. The chain is built from TRBV20-1 and TRBJ2-7; D might be TRBD1 (6 bases). The length of the CDR3 is 13 residues. The germline CDR1 and CDR2 sequences are DFQATT and SNEGSKA (reference sequence). Trimming stripped 6 bases from V and 3 bases from J, with 15 bases between. CDR3 sequence reads: CSATGTNVYEQYF. DNA for the CDR3: TGCAGTGCGACCGGGACAAACGTCTACGAGCAGTACTTC.

As to this clonotype: A read error may produce the germline difference seen at one junction end. The rearrangement joins TRBV2 to TRBJ2-5; a weak D match, TRBD1 (6 bases). Germline V gene data show CDR1 as SNHLY and CDR2 as FYNNEI. The CDR3 spans 14 residues. The CDR3 DNA is TGTGCCGGCAGGGGTACAAAGGGCCTGGAGACCCAGTACTTC. This translates into CAGRGTKGLETQYF. The variable domain in full, with the rest retrieved from reference TRBV2 and TRBJ2-5, is EPEVTQTPSHQVTQMGQEVILRCVPISNHLYFYWYRQILGQKVEFLVSFYNNEISEKSEIFDDQFSVERPDGSNFTLKIRSTKLEDSAMYFCAGRGTKGLETQYFGPGTRLLVL.

In DNA form, the CDR3 reads TGCAGTGCCCGGGACAGTTACACCTTC. Translation: CSARDSYTF. The chain recombines TRBV20-1 with TRBJ1-2; 7 bases line up with TRBD1. The CDR3 is 9 residues long. Germline CDR1 DFQATT, CDR2 SNEGSKA (reference sequence). Trimming cost V 6 bases and J 11 bases; bases outside gene matches: 3.

The genes are TRBV2 and TRBJ2-4, with a tentative D call TRBD2 (5 bases). Germline V lookup: CDR1 SNHLY, CDR2 FYNNEI. V gave up 10 bases and J gave up 0 bases, with 13 bases separating them. CDR3 length: 14 residues. CDR3 region: CATAEAVAKNIQYF. In nucleotides, the CDR3 is TGTGCCACCGCGGAGGCGGTAGCCAAAAACATTCAGTACTTC.

The sample holds many counts of this clonotype. The chain couples TRBV3-1 to TRBJ2-5; D possibly matches TRBD1 or TRBD2 (5 bases each). Germline V gene data show CDR1 as LGHDT and CDR2 as YNNKEL (reference sequence). Trimming took 1 base from V and 1 from J, leaving 10 bases between them. CDR3 length equals 15 residues. In DNA, the CDR3 is TGTGCCAGCAGCCAAGGACCGAGGGGCCAAGAGACCCAGTACTTC. Translation: CASSQGPRGQETQYF.